What follows are 20 T cell receptor beta chains derived from one specimen sequenced in a study of T-cell reconstitution after alpha-beta-depleted transplantation in children. During its preparation, the TCRbeta library received unique molecular identifiers. One entry per CDR3 protein results from TCRdb running MiXCR on the PCR reads. Found here are 600,000 to 800,000 distinct CDR3 sequences, about an eighth of them singletons; the top ten hold roughly 0.84%. Sequencing used PBMCs, obtained before TCRalphabeta/CD19-depleted stem cell transplant. The origin of the receptors is a girl aged 2 to 10 with congenital amegakaryocytic thrombocytopenia, due to receive a stem cell transplant.

A word on this clonotype: It may be a read error: a sequence one base away is much more abundant. The J gene is TRBJ2-1, the V gene TRBV20-1; 7 bases align to TRBD1. Germline V gene sequence: CDR1 DFQATT, CDR2 SNEGSKA (reference sequence). The CDR3 is made up of 14 amino acids. CDR3 coding DNA: TGCAGTGCAACCGACAGGGTCTCCTACAATGTGCAGTTCTTC. Its translation is CSATDRVSYNVQFF.

This clonotype was seen at least ten times. The CDR3 protein is CSATETSGNKKLYNEQFF. CDR3 sequence (DNA): TGCAGTGCCACCGAGACTAGCGGGAATAAAAAGCTCTACAATGAGCAGTTCTTC. The chain employs TRBV20-1 and TRBJ2-1; TRBD2 matches at 11 bases. Germline V gives CDR1 DFQATT, CDR2 SNEGSKA (reference sequence). V lost 6 bases to trimming and J lost 3 bases; unmatched junction nucleotides: 16. The CDR3 spans 18 residues.

This clonotype was counted ten times or more. The chain carries TRBV19 and TRBJ2-1; weak D call: TRBD2 (6 bases). This CDR3 spans 12 amino acids. CDR1 and CDR2 (germline): LNHDA, SQIVND (reference sequence). The V end was cut by 5 bases, the J end by 9 bases, with 11 bases between. CDR3 nucleotides: TGTGCCAGTAGTCTCAGAGCGGGTGAGCAGTTCTTC. Encoded protein: CASSLRAGEQFF.

In this sample, this clonotype turned up many times. This chain connects TRBV4-1 to TRBJ1-1, with D unclear. The CDR3 sequence is 15 residues long. The V end was cut by 4 bases, the J end by 1 base, with 13 bases between. In germline, CDR1 is MGHRA, CDR2 YSYEKL. CDR3 loop: CASSLTRTENTEAFF. The CDR3 DNA reads as TGCGCCAGCAGCCTGACTAGGACCGAGAACACTGAAGCTTTCTTT.

This clonotype was recorded at least ten times. This chain links TRBV7-6 with TRBJ1-5; D is possibly TRBD1 (6 bases). Deletions cut 1 base from V and 3 bases from J, with 10 bases between. Germline CDR1 is SGHVS and CDR2 is FNYEAQ. The CDR3 runs to 15 residues. The CDR3 coding sequence is TGTGCCAGCAGCTTAGGGGGGCAGCCCAATCAGCCCCAGCATTTT. It specifies CASSLGGQPNQPQHF.

This clonotype was seen more than once but under ten times. The CDR3 nucleotides read TGCGCCAGCAGCTTGGCCGTGGGTGTAAAGGGGAGTGAGCAGTTCTTC. Translating it yields CASSLAVGVKGSEQFF. The rearrangement joins TRBV5-1 to TRBJ2-1; D is perhaps TRBD1 or TRBD2 (5 bases each). CDR1 and CDR2 (germline): SGHRS, YFSETQ. The CDR3 extends over 16 amino acids. V was shortened by 0 bases and J by 9 bases, with 19 bases between the two germline ends.

This chain links TRBV7-9 with TRBJ2-1; unclear D gene. This CDR3 is built from 14 residues. V lost 5 bases, J lost 2 bases, and 10 bases lay in between. Germline CDR1 and CDR2: SEHNR and FQNEAQ (reference sequence). The CDR3 DNA is TGTGCCAGCAGCCAACCCCTAGCCTACAATGAGCAGTTCTTC. Translating it yields CASSQPLAYNEQFF.

This clonotype was counted a few times. The CDR3: CASSSPLTRGAYNEQFF. The CDR3 DNA follows: TGTGCCAGCAGTTCCCCCCTGACTAGAGGGGCCTACAATGAGCAGTTCTTC. J is TRBJ2-1 and V is TRBV28, with D perhaps TRBD2 (6 bases). The germline V gene has CDR1 MDHEN and CDR2 SYDVKM. The V end lost 4 bases, the J end lost 2 bases, and 18 bases lay between the germline ends. CDR3 length: 17 amino acids.

In its sample, this clonotype was seen a few times. The V call is TRBV5-1, the J call TRBJ1-2; D might be TRBD1 (5 bases). CDR3 length: 15 amino acids. Germline V gene data show CDR1 as SGHRS and CDR2 as YFSETQ. Trimming left V 5 bases short and J 2 bases short, with 16 bases between. CDR3 DNA sequence: TGCGCCAGCAGACCGGTCTTCAGGGCCAACTATGGCTACACCTTC. Protein sequence: CASRPVFRANYGYTF.

This clonotype was detected a few times. The chain is built from TRBV19 and TRBJ1-2, with a possible D match to TRBD1 (5 bases). Germline CDR1 reads LNHDA; CDR2 reads SQIVND (reference sequence). Between the trimmed V and J ends, which lost 4 bases and 2 bases, there was a span of 11 bases. CDR3 length: 14 amino acids. The CDR3 DNA follows: TGTGCCAGTAGTAAACGAGACAGAAACTATGGCTACACCTTC. The encoded protein is CASSKRDRNYGYTF.

This clonotype turned up a few times. The chain couples TRBV12-3 or TRBV12-4 to TRBJ2-6; a possible D gene is TRBD1 (6 bases). This CDR3 has 14 amino acids. Trimming removed 7 bases from V and 3 bases from J, with 10 bases in between. Here the CDR3 reads CASMPGDGANVLTF. CDR3 nucleotide sequence: TGTGCCAGCATGCCAGGGGATGGGGCCAACGTCCTGACTTTC.

This clonotype showed up many times. This chain connects TRBV7-2 to TRBJ2-3; 8 bases agree with TRBD2. The germline CDR1 and CDR2 sequences are SGHTA and FQGNSA. Unmatched junction bases numbered 4, after V lost 2 bases and J lost 0 bases. This CDR3 contains 16 residues. The CDR3 reads CASSLLASGSTDTQYF. The CDR3 DNA follows: TGTGCCAGCAGCTTATTGGCTAGCGGGAGCACAGATACGCAGTATTTT.

This clonotype was observed many times. This chain uses TRBV12-3 or TRBV12-4 with TRBJ1-1; 8 positions agree with TRBD1. The CDR3 totals 17 residues. Trimming cost V 1 base and J 5 bases; bases outside gene matches: 12. This CDR3 reads CASSLGGQVFLRTEAFF. In DNA form, the CDR3 reads TGTGCCAGCAGTTTAGGGGGACAGGTCTTTTTGCGTACTGAAGCTTTCTTT.

In this sample, this clonotype turned up many times. The chain employs TRBV28 and TRBJ2-3; 12 nucleotides match TRBD2. The CDR3 consists of 15 residues. The ends lost 5 bases at V and 4 bases at J; junction bases unmatched: 4. Germline V gene lookup returns CDR1 MDHEN and CDR2 SYDVKM. The chain's CDR3 is CASSRGTSGPDTQYF. CDR3 bases: TGTGCCAGCAGTCGGGGGACTAGCGGGCCAGATACGCAGTATTTT.

This clonotype was found many times. V is TRBV12-3 or TRBV12-4 and J is TRBJ2-2; D unclear. CDR3 length: 12 amino acids. The V and J ends lost 3 bases and 5 bases respectively, with 4 bases between them. CDR3 sequence: CASSFPTGELFF. The CDR3, as DNA: TGTGCCAGCAGTTTTCCAACCGGGGAGCTGTTTTTT.

This clonotype occurred many times. The CDR3 sequence: CSVADFDEQFF. CDR3 nucleotides: TGCAGCGTGGCGGACTTTGATGAGCAGTTCTTC. The J gene is TRBJ2-1, the V gene TRBV29-1; D possibly corresponds to TRBD2 (5 bases). CDR1 and CDR2 (germline): SQVTM, ANQGSEA. The CDR3 length is 11 residues. V lost 6 bases and J 8 bases, leaving 11 bases between the germline ends.

The gene calls are TRBV7-9 and TRBJ2-7; D is perhaps TRBD1 (6 bases). The CDR3 spans 13 residues. Trimming pared 6 bases from V and 5 bases from J, leaving 14 bases between. Germline V CDR1 and CDR2: SEHNR, FQNEAQ (reference sequence). The CDR3 spells CASRTTGSHEQYF. The CDR3 region has the DNA TGTGCCAGCAGAACCACAGGGTCCCACGAGCAGTACTTC.

V usage is TRBV19 and J usage is TRBJ2-1; D call uncertain. The germline V and J ends were trimmed by 3 bases and 9 bases, with 12 bases remaining between them. Germline V gene data show CDR1 as LNHDA and CDR2 as SQIVND (reference sequence). The length of the CDR3 is 13 residues. The CDR3 DNA reads TGTGCCAGTAGTATTGCTGGTGGTTCTGAGCAGTTCTTC. Amino acids: CASSIAGGSEQFF.

This clonotype was picked up many times. This chain links TRBV29-1 with TRBJ2-1; 9 bases agree with TRBD1. V lost 1 base, J lost 9 bases, and 4 bases stayed unmatched. Germline V CDR1 and CDR2: SQVTM, ANQGSEA. The length of the CDR3 is 13 residues. CDR3 sequence (DNA): TGCAGCGTTGAAGGGGACAGGGTTGGTGAGCAGTTCTTC. Its translation: CSVEGDRVGEQFF.

This chain's CDR3 is CASSEHIGTSSLNEQFF. DNA of the CDR3: TGTGCCAGCAGTGAACACATCGGGACTAGCAGCCTCAATGAGCAGTTCTTC. J is TRBJ2-1 and V is TRBV25-1; TRBD2 aligns across 9 bases. The J segment lost 6 bases and the V segment lost 2 bases, leaving 11 bases of the junction unmatched. This CDR3 is 17 amino acids long. Germline V gene lookup returns CDR1 MGHDK and CDR2 SYGVNS. Together with reference TRBV25-1 and TRBJ2-1, the CDR3 gives the full variable domain: EADIYQTPRYLVIGTGKKITLECSQTMGHDKMYWYQQDPGMELHLIHYSYGVNSTEKGDLSSESTVSRIRTEHFPLTLESARPSHTSQYLCASSEHIGTSSLNEQFFGPGTRLTVL.